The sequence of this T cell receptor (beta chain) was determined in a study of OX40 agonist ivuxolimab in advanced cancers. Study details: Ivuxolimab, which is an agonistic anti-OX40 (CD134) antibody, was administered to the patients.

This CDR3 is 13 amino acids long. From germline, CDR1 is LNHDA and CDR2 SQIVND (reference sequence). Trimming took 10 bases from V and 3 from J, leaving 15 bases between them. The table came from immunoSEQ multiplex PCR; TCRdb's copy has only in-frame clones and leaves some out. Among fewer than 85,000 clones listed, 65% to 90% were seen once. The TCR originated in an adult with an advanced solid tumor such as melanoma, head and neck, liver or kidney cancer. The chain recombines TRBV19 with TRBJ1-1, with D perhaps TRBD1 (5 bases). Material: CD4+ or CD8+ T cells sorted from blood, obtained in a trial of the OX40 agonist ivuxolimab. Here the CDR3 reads CATGGVRYTEAFF. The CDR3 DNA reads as TGTGCCACGGGAGGGGTTCGGTACACTGAAGCTTTCTTT. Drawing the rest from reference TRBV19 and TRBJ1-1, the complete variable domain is DGGITQSPKYLFRKEGQNVTLSCEQNLNHDAMYWYRQDPGQGLRLIYYSQIVNDFQKGDIAEGYSVSREKKESFPLTVTSAQKNPTAFYLCATGGVRYTEAFFGQGTRLTVV.